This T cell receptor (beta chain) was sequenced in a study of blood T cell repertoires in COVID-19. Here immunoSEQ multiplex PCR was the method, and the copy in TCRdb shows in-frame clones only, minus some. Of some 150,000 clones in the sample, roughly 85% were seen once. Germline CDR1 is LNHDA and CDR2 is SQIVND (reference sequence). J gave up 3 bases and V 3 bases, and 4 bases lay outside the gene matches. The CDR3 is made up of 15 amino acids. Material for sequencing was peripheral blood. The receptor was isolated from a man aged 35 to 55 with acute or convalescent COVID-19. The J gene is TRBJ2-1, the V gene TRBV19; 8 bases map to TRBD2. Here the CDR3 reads CASSIFSGVYNEQFF. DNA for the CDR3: TGTGCCAGTAGTATTTTTAGCGGGGTCTACAATGAGCAGTTCTTC.